The 19 T cell receptor beta chains listed next were all sequenced from one sample in a study of a mutant IDH1 vaccine in newly diagnosed glioma. Sequenced by immunoSEQ multiplex PCR; TCRdb stores in-frame clones only, minus some. Altogether more than 20,000 clones are present, roughly four fifths being singletons, with the ten largest covering around 14%. Time point defined: week 23, last vaccination. Every single dose of the vaccine, 300 ug of mutant IDH1 20-mer peptide, came with topical imiquimod. These receptors have no known antigen. This specimen consisted of PBMCs, obtained from a glioma patient whose treatment included an IDH1 peptide vaccine. The receptors stem from a young man with glioma.

V gene TRBV2 combines with J gene TRBJ1-5; D ambiguous. Deletions cut 4 bases from V and 4 bases from J, with 8 bases between. The CDR3 has 13 amino acids. CDR1 and CDR2 (germline): SNHLY, FYNNEI. The CDR3 DNA follows: TGTGCCAGCAGTGCGTGGGCGAATCAGCCCCAGCATTTT. Translation: CASSAWANQPQHF. Drawing the rest from reference TRBV2 and TRBJ1-5, the complete variable domain is EPEVTQTPSHQVTQMGQEVILRCVPISNHLYFYWYRQILGQKVEFLVSFYNNEISEKSEIFDDQFSVERPDGSNFTLKIRSTKLEDSAMYFCASSAWANQPQHFGDGTRLSIL.

This sequence joins TRBV6-4 and TRBJ2-2, with a possible D match to TRBD2 (5 bases). The germline V gene encodes CDR1 MRHNA and CDR2 SNTAGT. The CDR3 contains 13 residues. V was clipped by 3 bases and J by 4 bases, with 6 bases between them. The CDR3 reads CASSEGSTGELFF. The CDR3 nucleotides are TGTGCCAGCAGTGAGGGGAGCACCGGGGAGCTGTTTTTT.

CDR3 residues: CATSTLEGANEQFF. Here the CDR3 DNA reads TGTGCCACCAGCACCCTAGAGGGGGCCAATGAGCAGTTCTTC. The rearrangement joins TRBV15 to TRBJ2-1, with 7 bases that match TRBD1. Per the germline V gene, CDR1 is LNHNV and CDR2 is YYDKDF (reference sequence). Trimming cost V 4 bases and J 6 bases; bases outside gene matches: 6. The length of the CDR3 is 14 residues.

V gene TRBV10-3 combines with J gene TRBJ1-5; 8 bases agree with TRBD1. CDR3 size: 14 residues. Germline CDR1 ENHRY, CDR2 SYGVKD. Trimming removed 0 bases from V and 6 bases from J; junction bases left unmatched: 1. The CDR3 DNA reads TGTGCCATCAGTGAGTCGACAGGGGTTCAGCCCCAGCATTTT. Translation: CAISESTGVQPQHF.

V and J are TRBV29-1 and TRBJ1-5; D remains ambiguous. The CDR3 runs 13 residues. Germline V gene sequence: CDR1 SQVTM, CDR2 ANQGSEA. Trimming shortened V by 5 bases and J by 0 bases, and 8 bases separated the two germline ends. The CDR3: CSVCTDSNQPQHF. The CDR3, as DNA: TGCAGCGTTTGTACGGATAGCAATCAGCCCCAGCATTTT.

In this sample, this clone turned up once. The rearrangement links TRBV7-2 to TRBJ2-3; 7 nucleotides agree with TRBD1. The V and J ends lost 4 bases and 1 base, in that order; junction bases with no gene match: 8. Germline values: CDR1 SGHTA, CDR2 FQGNSA. The CDR3 runs to 16 residues. The CDR3 is CASSYRTGWGTDTQYF. The CDR3, as DNA: TGTGCCAGCAGCTACAGGACAGGCTGGGGCACAGATACGCAGTATTTT. Supplemented by reference TRBV7-2 and TRBJ2-3, the full variable domain reads GAGVSQSPSNKVTEKGKDVELRCDPISGHTALYWYRQSLGQGLEFLIYFQGNSAPDKSGLPSDRFSAERTGGSVSTLTIQRTQQEDSAVYLCASSYRTGWGTDTQYFGPGTRLTVL.

This clone appeared once. The DNA of the CDR3 is TGCGCCAGCAGTGCAGGGAGGGCGCAGTACTTC. It specifies CASSAGRAQYF. The chain couples TRBV10-1 to TRBJ2-7; TRBD2 agrees at 7 bases. V trimming: 4 bases; J trimming: 9 bases; junction bases outside the gene matches: 3. Germline CDR1 is WNHNN and CDR2 is SYGVQD (reference sequence). CDR3 size: 11 residues.

The V call is TRBV18, the J call TRBJ1-4; 8 bases agree with TRBD1. There are 13 residues in the CDR3. The V segment lost 6 bases and the J segment 8 bases; nucleotides outside the gene matches: 5. Germline-derived CDR1 and CDR2 are KGHSH and LQKENI. The CDR3: CASSADRDEKLFF. The CDR3 DNA follows: TGTGCCAGCTCGGCGGACAGGGACGAAAAACTGTTTTTT.

This clone appeared once. The rearrangement joins TRBV29-1 to TRBJ1-1; 9 nucleotides agree with TRBD1. Germline V CDR1 and CDR2: SQVTM, ANQGSEA. CDR3 length: 15 residues. Trimming removed 4 bases from V and 4 bases from J; junction bases left unmatched: 10. DNA of the CDR3: TGCAGCGTTGTTTGGCGGGACAGGGTGTTCACTGAAGCTTTCTTT. As protein: CSVVWRDRVFTEAFF.

In nucleotides, the CDR3 is TGTGCCAGCAGTCCCGACGGCCACAATGAGCAGTTCTTC. Protein product: CASSPDGHNEQFF. The V and J genes are TRBV9 and TRBJ2-1, with D uncertain. The CDR3 totals 13 residues. V was pared by 5 bases and J by 5 bases, with 11 bases between. Germline lookup yields CDR1 SGDLS and CDR2 YYNGEE.

The V gene is TRBV29-1, the J gene TRBJ2-2, with 10 bases identical to TRBD2. The CDR3 consists of 12 residues. Germline CDR1 and CDR2: SQVTM and ANQGSEA. V was clipped by 6 bases and J by 7 bases; unmatched bases: 2. In DNA form, the CDR3 reads TGCAGCGTAGCGGGAGGGTACGGGGAGCTGTTTTTT. Its translation: CSVAGGYGELFF.

The V call is TRBV29-1, the J call TRBJ1-2; D not certain. V lost 7 bases to trimming and J lost 4 bases, with 16 bases between them. CDR1 is SQVTM and CDR2 is ANQGSEA in the germline V gene. The CDR3 length is 13 residues. Written as DNA, the CDR3 is TGCAGCGCCACCGTGAGGACTCCCTATGGCTACACCTTC. Translating gives CSATVRTPYGYTF.

The V call is TRBV5-1, the J call TRBJ2-2; a weak D match, TRBD2 (5 bases). The length of the CDR3 is 15 residues. The V gene's germline CDR1 is SGHRS and CDR2 YFSETQ. V dropped 0 bases and J dropped 1 base, with 7 bases sitting between them. The DNA of the CDR3 is TGCGCCAGCAGCTTGGTGGCGGGGAACACCGGGGAGCTGTTTTTT. This encodes CASSLVAGNTGELFF.

The chain is built from TRBV6-5 and TRBJ2-1; 12 bases align to TRBD2. CDR3 size: 15 residues. Germline V gene data show CDR1 as MNHEY and CDR2 as SVGAGI. Unmatched junction bases numbered 7, after V lost 8 bases and J lost 5 bases. The CDR3 reads CASFAGLAGHNEQFF. CDR3 nucleotide sequence: TGTGCCAGCTTTGCGGGACTAGCGGGCCACAATGAGCAGTTCTTC.

The chain combines TRBV15 with TRBJ2-5; D remains unclear. Deletions cut 0 bases from V and 1 base from J, with 6 bases between. This CDR3 has 14 residues. Germline-derived CDR1 and CDR2 are LNHNV and YYDKDF (reference sequence). The CDR3 region has the DNA TGTGCCACCAGCAGAGATCGGGCCCAAGAGACCCAGTACTTC. As protein: CATSRDRAQETQYF. The entire variable domain, with the rest obtained from reference TRBV15 and TRBJ2-5, is as follows: DAMVIQNPRYQVTQFGKPVTLSCSQTLNHNVMYWYQQKSSQAPKLLFHYYDKDFNNEADTPDNFQSRRPNTSFCFLDIRSPGLGDTAMYLCATSRDRAQETQYFGPGTRLLVL.

For this clone: The sample carries other DNA sequences with the same CDR3. The V and J genes are TRBV5-4 and TRBJ2-7; tentatively, D is TRBD1 or TRBD2 (5 bases each). The CDR3 has 15 residues. Germline lookup yields CDR1 SGHNT and CDR2 YYREEE (reference sequence). V dropped 2 bases and J dropped 0 bases, with 12 bases sitting between them. The CDR3 loop reads CASSFSRGSSYEQYF. CDR3 nucleotides: TGTGCCAGCAGCTTTTCGAGGGGAAGCTCCTACGAGCAGTACTTC.

The genes are TRBV27 and TRBJ2-7; 13 bases match TRBD2. V was pared by 10 bases and J by 5 bases, with 8 bases of the junction left unmatched. This CDR3 has 14 amino acids. Germline-derived CDR1 and CDR2 are MNHEY and SMNVEV (reference sequence). The DNA of the CDR3 is TGTGCCAACCTACCGGGACTAGCGGGAAACGAGCAGTACTTC. It translates to CANLPGLAGNEQYF.

The genes are TRBV5-1 and TRBJ2-1; D is uncertain. The V gene's germline CDR1 is SGHRS and CDR2 YFSETQ. This CDR3 is 15 amino acids long. Trimming cost V 0 bases and J 0 bases, with 7 bases left between them. CDR3 DNA sequence: TGCGCCAGCAGCTTGGATGTAAGCTCCTACAATGAGCAGTTCTTC. The encoded protein is CASSLDVSSYNEQFF.

The rearrangement links TRBV5-1 to TRBJ2-1; 8 positions match TRBD2. Germline CDR1 reads SGHRS; CDR2 reads YFSETQ. The CDR3 consists of 17 residues. Trimming at V came to 7 bases and at J to 3 bases, leaving 15 bases not matched to a gene. The CDR3: CASQDGGAGDYYNEQFF. CDR3 bases: TGCGCCAGCCAAGATGGTGGAGCGGGAGATTACTACAATGAGCAGTTCTTC. The whole variable domain, remainder taken from reference TRBV5-1 and TRBJ2-1, is KAGVTQTPRYLIKTRGQQVTLSCSPISGHRSVSWYQQTPGQGLQFLFEYFSETQRNKGNFPGRFSGRQFSNSRSEMNVSTLELGDSALYLCASQDGGAGDYYNEQFFGPGTRLTVL.